The 18 T cell receptor beta chains listed next were all sequenced from one sample in a study of T cells in Graves' hyperthyroidism and ophthalmopathy. RNA transcripts were the template for amplifying TCR beta CDR3 regions. When the TCR CDR3 underwent first-round RT-PCR, the HTBI primer set was used. TCRdb passed the multiplex PCR reads through MiXCR, listing each CDR3 protein once. This repertoire shows hundreds of thousands of distinct CDR3 sequences, approximately 13% found once; its top ten account for 34%. Sequenced input: blood. These TCRs come from a woman in her 40s with Graves' ophthalmopathy.

This clonotype was seen more than once but under ten times. V gene TRBV7-2 combines with J gene TRBJ1-5, with D tentatively TRBD1 (5 bases). The CDR3 runs 15 residues. Germline V gene data show CDR1 as SGHTA and CDR2 as FQGNSA. Trimming removed 7 bases at V and 1 base at J, with 14 bases between. The CDR3 protein is CASNWDVRSNQPQHF. CDR3 nucleotide sequence: TGTGCCAGCAACTGGGACGTAAGAAGCAATCAGCCCCAGCATTTT.

Regarding this clonotype: A much larger clonotype is one base distant, so this may be a read error. The rearrangement joins TRBV28 to TRBJ2-1, with 7 nucleotides matching TRBD1. Germline V gene sequence: CDR1 MDHEN, CDR2 SYDVKM. With 6 bases clipped from V and 12 bases from J, the junction kept 14 bases outside the gene matches. This CDR3 region has 14 residues. CDR3 amino acids: CASRFRDREYVQFF. Here the CDR3 DNA reads TGTGCCAGCAGGTTCCGGGACAGAGAATATGTGCAGTTCTTC. Looking up the rest from reference TRBV28 and TRBJ2-1 gives the full variable domain: DVKVTQSSRYLVKRTGEKVFLECVQDMDHENMFWYRQDPGLGLRLIYFSYDVKMKEKGDIPEGYSVSREKKERFSLILESASTNQTSMYLCASRFRDREYVQFFGPGTRLTVL.

On this clonotype: A clone one base away is much larger, so this may be a read error. The chain carries TRBV5-5 and TRBJ2-3, with D possibly being TRBD1 or TRBD2 (5 bases each). This CDR3 region has 16 residues. Per germline, CDR1 SGHKS and CDR2 YYEKEE (reference sequence). V lost 1 base and J lost 6, with 18 bases in between. The CDR3 DNA follows: TGTGCCAGCAGCTTGAGGAGTGGACAACCGGGGGATACGCAGTATTTT. It encodes CASSLRSGQPGDTQYF.

This clonotype was picked up many times. The genes are TRBV15 and TRBJ2-7, with a tentative D call TRBD2 (5 bases). CDR1 is LNHNV and CDR2 is YYDKDF in the germline V gene (reference sequence). CDR3 size: 13 residues. Trimming cost V 3 bases and J 4 bases, with 10 bases left between them. CDR3 sequence: CATSRSRGYEQYF. CDR3 in DNA: TGTGCCACCAGCAGGTCCCGAGGGTACGAGCAGTACTTC. The variable domain in full, completed from reference TRBV15 and TRBJ2-7, reads DAMVIQNPRYQVTQFGKPVTLSCSQTLNHNVMYWYQQKSSQAPKLLFHYYDKDFNNEADTPDNFQSRRPNTSFCFLDIRSPGLGDTAMYLCATSRSRGYEQYFGPGTRLTVT.

This clonotype was counted a few times. The chain couples TRBV6-5 to TRBJ1-6; D gene ambiguous. V lost 4 bases and J 6 bases, leaving 13 bases between the germline ends. Germline V lookup: CDR1 MNHEY, CDR2 SVGAGI. CDR3 length equals 15 residues. CDR3 coding DNA: TGTGCCAGCAGTTCCTTGGAGTACCGTAATTCACCCCTCCACTTT. Translating gives CASSSLEYRNSPLHF.

This clonotype has at least ten counts. The V gene is TRBV7-2, the J gene TRBJ1-5; a possible D gene is TRBD1 (6 bases). Trimming took off 5 bases at V and 7 bases at J, with 12 bases between the two ends. Germline CDR1 is SGHTA and CDR2 is FQGNSA. This CDR3 is built from 13 residues. DNA for the CDR3: TGTGCCAGCAGCGTACAGGGAGGCCAGCCCCAGCATTTT. It codes for CASSVQGGQPQHF.

This clonotype was observed a handful of times. The rearrangement links TRBV7-6 to TRBJ2-2; D is possibly TRBD1 or TRBD2 (5 bases each). Germline V gene lookup returns CDR1 SGHVS and CDR2 FNYEAQ. The CDR3 is 18 residues long. The V and J ends lost 5 bases and 1 base respectively, with 20 bases between them. This CDR3 is CASSRTAPGTLNTGELFF. The CDR3 bases are TGTGCCAGCAGCCGAACGGCCCCCGGGACCTTGAACACCGGGGAGCTGTTTTTT.

The V call is TRBV5-1, the J call TRBJ2-7; D might be TRBD1 or TRBD2, each matching 5 bases. The CDR3 has 13 amino acids. V lost 0 bases to trimming and J lost 5 bases, with 9 bases between them. The germline V gene has CDR1 SGHRS and CDR2 YFSETQ. The CDR3 region is CASSLAGADEQYF. In DNA form, the CDR3 reads TGCGCCAGCAGCTTGGCCGGGGCCGACGAGCAGTACTTC.

This clonotype was picked up many times. CDR3 sequence reads: CASSYLTGRQETQYF. CDR3 DNA sequence: TGTGCCAGCAGCTATTTAACAGGGAGGCAGGAGACCCAGTACTTC. The chain combines TRBV28 with TRBJ2-5; either TRBD1 or TRBD2 may fit D (6 bases each). Germline V gene sequence: CDR1 MDHEN, CDR2 SYDVKM. The CDR3 has 15 residues. Deletions cut 6 bases from V and 5 bases from J, with 19 bases between.

This clonotype was detected a few times. This chain joins TRBV27 and TRBJ1-5; 7 bases align to TRBD1. The V and J ends lost 5 bases and 6 bases, in that order; junction bases with no gene match: 13. Germline V CDR1 and CDR2: MNHEY, SMNVEV (reference sequence). The CDR3 runs 16 residues. The DNA of the CDR3 is TGTGCCAGCAGTCTTTCAGGGGGGGAAGGAGGTCAGCCCCAGCATTTT. It is translated as CASSLSGGEGGQPQHF.

The chain has TRBV5-1 and TRBJ1-2; 11 nucleotides agree with TRBD1. The CDR3 totals 15 residues. Germline V gene sequence: CDR1 SGHRS, CDR2 YFSETQ. J gave up 5 bases and V 0 bases, and 3 bases lay outside the gene matches. CDR3 in amino acids: CASSLAGQGAYGYTF. Here the CDR3 DNA reads TGCGCCAGCAGCTTGGCTGGACAGGGGGCTTATGGCTACACCTTC. The full variable domain, its missing parts supplied by reference TRBV5-1 and TRBJ1-2, is KAGVTQTPRYLIKTRGQQVTLSCSPISGHRSVSWYQQTPGQGLQFLFEYFSETQRNKGNFPGRFSGRQFSNSRSEMNVSTLELGDSALYLCASSLAGQGAYGYTFGSGTRLTVV.

This clonotype was recorded at least ten times. The rearrangement uses TRBV2 and TRBJ1-1; weak D call: TRBD1 (5 bases). The V and J ends lost 7 bases and 2 bases respectively, with 8 bases between them. CDR1 and CDR2 from the germline V gene are SNHLY and FYNNEI. The CDR3 has 12 amino acids. CDR3 bases: TGTGCCAGCACGAGGGGAAACACTGAAGCTTTCTTT. Protein product: CASTRGNTEAFF. The full variable domain, with the rest looked up from reference TRBV2 and TRBJ1-1, is EPEVTQTPSHQVTQMGQEVILRCVPISNHLYFYWYRQILGQKVEFLVSFYNNEISEKSEIFDDQFSVERPDGSNFTLKIRSTKLEDSAMYFCASTRGNTEAFFGQGTRLTVV.

Only a few counts were recorded for this clonotype. The chain carries TRBV2 and TRBJ1-2, with D possibly matching TRBD1 (6 bases). The V end was cut by 9 bases, the J end by 0 bases, with 11 bases between. The length of the CDR3 is 13 residues. Germline CDR1 is SNHLY and CDR2 is FYNNEI. The CDR3 here is CASYRDTNYGYTF. In DNA, the CDR3 is TGTGCCAGTTACCGGGACACTAACTATGGCTACACCTTC.

As regards this clonotype: A much more abundant neighbour one base away suggests this may be a read error. The chain recombines TRBV29-1 with TRBJ1-2, with D uncertain. The CDR3 runs 11 residues. Germline CDR1 is SQVTM and CDR2 is ANQGSEA. This chain's CDR3 is CSVGGPYGHTF. The CDR3 DNA sequence: TGCAGCGTTGGAGGACCATATGGCCACACCTTC.

In this sample, this clonotype turned up many times. The chain carries TRBV11-2 and TRBJ1-2, with D maybe TRBD1 (6 bases). Germline V gives CDR1 SGHAT, CDR2 FQNNGV. There are 15 residues in the CDR3. With 5 bases removed from V and 5 bases from J, the gap between germline ends came to 18 bases. This CDR3 reads CASSRLQGDSYGYTF. The CDR3, as DNA: TGTGCCAGCAGCCGACTACAGGGTGACAGTTATGGCTACACCTTC.

In this sample, this clonotype turned up many times. V is TRBV12-3 or TRBV12-4 and J is TRBJ1-1; D is perhaps TRBD1 (5 bases). V shed 5 bases and J shed 5 bases, with 15 bases lying between them. The CDR3 loop spans 14 amino acids. CDR3 amino acids: CASSPRGHRTEAFF. CDR3 sequence (DNA): TGTGCCAGCAGTCCCCGTGGACACCGGACTGAAGCTTTCTTT.

The genes are TRBV10-3 and TRBJ2-1; tentative D call: TRBD1 (6 bases). This CDR3 contains 12 residues. V was cut by 0 bases and J by 10 bases, with 7 bases left in between. Germline V CDR1 and CDR2: ENHRY, SYGVKD. CDR3 sequence (DNA): TGTGCCATCAGTGAGTCGGGACAAGAGCAGTTCTTC. The encoded protein is CAISESGQEQFF.

Many counts were recorded for this clonotype. V and J are TRBV20-1 and TRBJ2-5; D unresolved. The CDR3 is made up of 13 amino acids. Germline V gene lookup returns CDR1 DFQATT and CDR2 SNEGSKA (reference sequence). Deletions cut 6 bases from V and 5 bases from J, with 16 bases between. Here the CDR3 DNA reads TGCAGTGCCTCTATTCCCCTAGTCGAGACCCAGTACTTC. Its translation: CSASIPLVETQYF.